The clone carrying this T cell receptor beta chain was observed a single time. This entry belongs to a study of blood T cell repertoires in COVID-19. Study processing details: Using reference gene primer amplification, nucleated cell counts were estimated. Sequenced by immunoSEQ multiplex PCR; TCRdb stores in-frame clones only, minus some. The V and J calls and clone size come from that table; D and trimming were worked out from the DNA. This sample carries roughly 310,000 clones, about nine tenths of them seen once, and the ten largest clones take roughly 2.6%. Study members were between about 18 and 90 years old and lived in over 20 US regions. Symptom resolution, clearance, or two negative PCRs marked the recovered donors of Cohort 3. CDR3 length: 15 residues. Germline values: CDR1 SGHNT, CDR2 YYREEE (reference sequence). With 2 bases clipped from V and 3 bases from J, the junction kept 5 bases outside the gene matches.

The chain couples TRBV5-4 to TRBJ2-1, with 7 bases lining up with TRBD1. The sequenced sample was PBMCs or T cells enriched from blood (not recorded which). The origin of this receptor is a man in his fifties or sixties who had recovered from COVID-19. CDR3 residues: CASSLQGRFYNEQFF. DNA for the CDR3: TGTGCCAGCAGCTTACAGGGGCGCTTCTACAATGAGCAGTTCTTC.